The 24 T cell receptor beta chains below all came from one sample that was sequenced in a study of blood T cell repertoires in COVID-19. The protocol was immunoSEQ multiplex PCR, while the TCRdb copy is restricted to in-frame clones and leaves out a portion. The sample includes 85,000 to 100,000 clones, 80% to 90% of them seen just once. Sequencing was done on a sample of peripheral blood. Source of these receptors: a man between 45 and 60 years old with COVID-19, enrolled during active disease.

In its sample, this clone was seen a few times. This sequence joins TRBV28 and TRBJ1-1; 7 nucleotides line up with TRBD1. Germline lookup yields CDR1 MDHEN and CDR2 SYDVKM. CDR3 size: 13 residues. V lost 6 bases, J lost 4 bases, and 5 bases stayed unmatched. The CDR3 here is CASREGARTEAFF. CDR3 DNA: TGTGCCAGCAGAGAGGGGGCGCGCACTGAAGCTTTCTTT.

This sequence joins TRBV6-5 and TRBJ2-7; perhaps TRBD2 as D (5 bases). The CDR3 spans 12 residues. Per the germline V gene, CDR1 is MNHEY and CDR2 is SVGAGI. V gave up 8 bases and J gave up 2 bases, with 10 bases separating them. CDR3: CASGLHPYEQYF. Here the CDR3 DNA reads TGTGCCAGCGGACTTCACCCCTACGAGCAGTACTTC.

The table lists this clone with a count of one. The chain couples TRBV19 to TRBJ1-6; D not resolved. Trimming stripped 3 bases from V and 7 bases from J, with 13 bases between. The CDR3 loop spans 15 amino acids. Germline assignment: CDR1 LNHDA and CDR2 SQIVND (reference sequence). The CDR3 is CASSIRRTENSPLHF. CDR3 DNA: TGTGCCAGTAGTATTAGGCGAACAGAAAATTCACCCCTCCACTTT.

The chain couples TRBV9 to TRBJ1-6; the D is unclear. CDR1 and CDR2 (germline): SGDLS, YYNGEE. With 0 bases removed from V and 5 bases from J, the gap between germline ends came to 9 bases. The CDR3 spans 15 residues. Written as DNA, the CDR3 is TGTGCCAGCAGCGTAGGTCAGATTCATAATTCACCCCTCCACTTT. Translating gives CASSVGQIHNSPLHF.

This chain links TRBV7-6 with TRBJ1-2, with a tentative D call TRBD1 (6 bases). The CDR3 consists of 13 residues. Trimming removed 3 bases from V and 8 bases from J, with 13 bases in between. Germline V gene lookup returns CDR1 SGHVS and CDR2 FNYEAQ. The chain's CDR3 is CASSFGTFEGYTF. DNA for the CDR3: TGTGCCAGCAGCTTCGGGACATTCGAAGGCTACACCTTC.

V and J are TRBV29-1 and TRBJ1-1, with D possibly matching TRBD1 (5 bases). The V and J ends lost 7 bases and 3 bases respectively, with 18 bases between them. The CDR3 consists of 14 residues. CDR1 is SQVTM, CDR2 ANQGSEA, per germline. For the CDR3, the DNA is TGCAGCGCCCCAAAGGGGAATTTGGACACTGAAGCTTTCTTT. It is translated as CSAPKGNLDTEAFF.

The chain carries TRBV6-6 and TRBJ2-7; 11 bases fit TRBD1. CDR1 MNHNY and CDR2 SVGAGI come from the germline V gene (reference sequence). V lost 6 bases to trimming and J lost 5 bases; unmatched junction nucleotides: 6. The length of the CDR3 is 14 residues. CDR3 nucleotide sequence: TGTGCCAGCAGACCCGGGACAGGGGGTAACGAGCAGTACTTC. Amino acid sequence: CASRPGTGGNEQYF.

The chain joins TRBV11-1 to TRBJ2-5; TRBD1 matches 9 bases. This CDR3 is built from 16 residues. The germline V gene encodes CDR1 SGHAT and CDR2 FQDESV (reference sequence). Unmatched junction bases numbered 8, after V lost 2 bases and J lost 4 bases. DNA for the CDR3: TGTGCCAGCAGCTTAACCGGGACAGGGTTGATAGAGACCCAGTACTTC. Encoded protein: CASSLTGTGLIETQYF.

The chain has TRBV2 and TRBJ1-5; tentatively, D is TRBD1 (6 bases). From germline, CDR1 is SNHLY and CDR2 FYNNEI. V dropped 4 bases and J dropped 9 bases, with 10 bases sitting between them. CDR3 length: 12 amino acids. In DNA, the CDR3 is TGTGCCAGCAGTGCCACAGGGCGGCCCCAGCATTTT. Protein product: CASSATGRPQHF.

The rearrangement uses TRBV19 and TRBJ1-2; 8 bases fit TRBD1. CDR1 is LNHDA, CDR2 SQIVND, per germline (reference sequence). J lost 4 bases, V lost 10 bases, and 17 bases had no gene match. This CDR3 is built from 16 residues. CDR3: CATSTGEGDRGYGYTF. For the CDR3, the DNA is TGTGCCACGTCGACAGGGGAAGGAGATCGGGGCTATGGCTACACCTTC.

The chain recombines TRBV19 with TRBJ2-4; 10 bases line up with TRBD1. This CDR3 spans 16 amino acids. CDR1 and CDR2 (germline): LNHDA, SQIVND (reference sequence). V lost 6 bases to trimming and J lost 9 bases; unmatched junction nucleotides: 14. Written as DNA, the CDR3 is TGTGCCAGTAGGCAAGAGGACAGGGGGATTAGTAGCATTCAGTACTTC. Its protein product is CASRQEDRGISSIQYF.

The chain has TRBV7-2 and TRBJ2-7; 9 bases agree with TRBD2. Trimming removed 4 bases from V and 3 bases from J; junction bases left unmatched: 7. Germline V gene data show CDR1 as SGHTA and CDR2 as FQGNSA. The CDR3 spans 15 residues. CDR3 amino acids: CASSSRVAGVYEQYF. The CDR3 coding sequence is TGTGCCAGCAGCTCCCGGGTAGCGGGGGTCTACGAGCAGTACTTC.

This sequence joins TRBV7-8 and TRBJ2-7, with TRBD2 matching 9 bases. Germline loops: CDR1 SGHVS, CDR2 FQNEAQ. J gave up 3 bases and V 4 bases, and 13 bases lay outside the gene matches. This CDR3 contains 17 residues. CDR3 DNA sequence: TGTGCCAGCAGCTCCCGGGTTTTTGCGGGGGGGTTCTACGAGCAGTACTTC. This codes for CASSSRVFAGGFYEQYF.

CDR3 amino acids: CASSSPPVGQMNGYTF. In nucleotides, the CDR3 is TGCGCCAGCAGCTCCCCCCCCGTGGGACAGATGAATGGCTACACCTTC. This chain uses TRBV5-1 with TRBJ1-2, with 7 bases lining up with TRBD1. From germline, CDR1 is SGHRS and CDR2 YFSETQ. CDR3 length equals 16 residues. V lost 3 bases and J lost 6; bases outside the gene matches: 14.

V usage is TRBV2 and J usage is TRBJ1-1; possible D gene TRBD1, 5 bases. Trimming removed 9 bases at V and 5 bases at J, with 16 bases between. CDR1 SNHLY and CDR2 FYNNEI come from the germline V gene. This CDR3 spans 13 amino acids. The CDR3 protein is CARGGPAGTEAFF. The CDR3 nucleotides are TGTGCCAGGGGGGGACCCGCGGGGACTGAAGCTTTCTTT.

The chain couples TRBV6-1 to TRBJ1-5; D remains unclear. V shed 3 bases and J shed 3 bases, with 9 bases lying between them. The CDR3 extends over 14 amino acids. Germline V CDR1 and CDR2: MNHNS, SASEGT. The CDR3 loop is CASSEKSFNQPQHF. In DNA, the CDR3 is TGTGCCAGCAGTGAGAAGAGTTTCAATCAGCCCCAGCATTTT.

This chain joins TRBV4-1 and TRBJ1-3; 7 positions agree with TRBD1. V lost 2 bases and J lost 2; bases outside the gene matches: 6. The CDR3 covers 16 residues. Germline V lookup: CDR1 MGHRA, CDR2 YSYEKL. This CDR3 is CASSQQDRQTGNTIYF. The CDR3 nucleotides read TGCGCCAGCAGCCAACAGGACAGGCAAACTGGAAACACCATATATTTT.

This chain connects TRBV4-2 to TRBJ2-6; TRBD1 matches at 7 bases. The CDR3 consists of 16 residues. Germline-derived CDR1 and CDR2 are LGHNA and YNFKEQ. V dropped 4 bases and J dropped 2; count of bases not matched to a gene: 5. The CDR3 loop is CASSLTTGAGANVLTF. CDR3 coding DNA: TGTGCCAGCAGCCTCACAACAGGGGCTGGGGCCAACGTCCTGACTTTC.

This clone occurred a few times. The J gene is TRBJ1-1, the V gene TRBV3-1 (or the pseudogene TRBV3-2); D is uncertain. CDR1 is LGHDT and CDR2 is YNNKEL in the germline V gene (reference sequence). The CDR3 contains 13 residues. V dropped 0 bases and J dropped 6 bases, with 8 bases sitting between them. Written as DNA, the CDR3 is TGTGCCAGCAGCCAAGATGCAGGCGCTGAAGCTTTCTTT. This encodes CASSQDAGAEAFF.

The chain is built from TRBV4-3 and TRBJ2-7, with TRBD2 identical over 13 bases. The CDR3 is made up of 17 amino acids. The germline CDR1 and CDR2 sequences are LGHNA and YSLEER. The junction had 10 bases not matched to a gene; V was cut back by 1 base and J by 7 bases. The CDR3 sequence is CASSQGLAGGQRLEQYF. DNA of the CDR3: TGCGCCAGCAGCCAAGGACTAGCGGGGGGCCAACGGTTAGAGCAGTACTTC.

CDR3 DNA sequence: TGTGCCAGTAGTTCTGGAGGCGGGGCCCACACAGATACGCAGTATTTT. Amino acid sequence: CASSSGGGAHTDTQYF. The chain links TRBV19 to TRBJ2-3, with D tentatively TRBD2 (6 bases). Germline CDR1 LNHDA, CDR2 SQIVND (reference sequence). CDR3 length equals 16 residues. V lost 5 bases and J lost 2, with 17 bases in between.

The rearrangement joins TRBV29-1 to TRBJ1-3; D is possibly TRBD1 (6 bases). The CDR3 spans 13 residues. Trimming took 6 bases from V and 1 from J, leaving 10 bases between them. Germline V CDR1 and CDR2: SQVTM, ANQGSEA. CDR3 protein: CSVQGQSGNTIYF. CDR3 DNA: TGCAGCGTCCAAGGACAGTCTGGAAACACCATATATTTT.

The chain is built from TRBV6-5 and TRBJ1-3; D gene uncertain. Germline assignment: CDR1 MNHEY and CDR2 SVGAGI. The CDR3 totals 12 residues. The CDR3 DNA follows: TGTACAACGCACAGCTCTGGAAACACCATATATTTT. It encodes CTTHSSGNTIYF.

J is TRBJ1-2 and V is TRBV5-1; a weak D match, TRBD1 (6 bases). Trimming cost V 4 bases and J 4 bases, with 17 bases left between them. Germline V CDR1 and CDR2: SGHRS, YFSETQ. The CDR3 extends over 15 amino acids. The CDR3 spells CASSPPGGGTYGYTF. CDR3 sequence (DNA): TGCGCCAGCAGCCCCCCGGGGGGGGGCACCTATGGCTACACCTTC.